Below, 4 T cell receptor beta chains from the same sample are listed, as sequenced in a study of T cell responses to AZD1222 COVID-19 vaccine. The assay was immunoSEQ multiplex PCR, and TCRdb's table has in-frame clones only and misses some. The sample has 200,000 to 250,000 clones; 90% to 95% are singletons. This specimen was peripheral blood, taken on day 0 of MenACWY control vaccination. These receptors were taken from an adult in good health.

The chain combines TRBV5-8 with TRBJ1-2; TRBD1 aligns across 11 bases. V lost 4 bases and J lost 0; bases outside the gene matches: 14. Germline V gene data show CDR1 as SGHTS and CDR2 as YDEGEE. This CDR3 comprises 19 residues. CDR3 sequence (DNA): TGTGCCAGCAGCGGGACGGGACAGGGGGTTTCACCAGCTAACTATGGCTACACCTTC. It codes for CASSGTGQGVSPANYGYTF.

This chain connects TRBV18 to TRBJ1-1; D gene uncertain. Trimming pared 6 bases from V and 4 bases from J, leaving 12 bases between. There are 13 residues in the CDR3. Germline V gives CDR1 KGHSH, CDR2 LQKENI. The CDR3 DNA reads TGTGCCAGCTCCGACCAATATGGCACTGAAGCTTTCTTT. It specifies CASSDQYGTEAFF. The variable domain in full, with the rest retrieved from reference TRBV18 and TRBJ1-1, is NAGVMQNPRHLVRRRGQEARLRCSPMKGHSHVYWYRQLPEEGLKFMVYLQKENIIDESGMPKERFSAEFPKEGPSILRIQQVVRGDSAAYFCASSDQYGTEAFFGQGTRLTVV.

The chain carries TRBV10-3 and TRBJ1-5; D remains unclear. This CDR3 comprises 18 residues. V was pared by 0 bases and J by 7 bases, with 22 bases between. Germline loops: CDR1 ENHRY, CDR2 SYGVKD. CDR3 region: CAISESTSIVYGRQPQHF. DNA for the CDR3: TGTGCCATCAGTGAGTCGACCTCGATAGTATACGGAAGACAGCCCCAGCATTTT.

In this sample, this clone turned up a few times. This chain connects TRBV10-1 to TRBJ2-7; D unclear. V was shortened by 6 bases and J by 2 bases, with 11 bases between the two germline ends. The CDR3 length is 13 residues. CDR1 is WNHNN and CDR2 is SYGVQD in the germline V gene (reference sequence). The CDR3 DNA is TGCGCCAGCAGCGCAACTCCGACCTACGAGCAGTACTTC. This gives the protein CASSATPTYEQYF.